A selection of T cell receptor beta chains follows, all from one sample in a study of T cell repertoires in cytomegalovirus infection. TCRdb re-called the reads with MiXCR, one entry per CDR3 protein. The table records some 300,000 distinct CDR3 sequences, roughly 13% of them present only once. Sequencing was carried out using PBMCs. The receptors were gathered from a human donor in good health (CMV status not recorded). Some clones in this sample may be carry-over from other donors' samples. Both conserved end residues are trimmed from each CDR3. The order of the fields is D gene, J gene, CDR3 length, V gene, CDR3 protein. The D gene is left open where the match is weak.

d_gene: NA
j_gene: TRBJ2-5
len: 12
v_gene: TRBV27
CDR3aa: ASRETGRQETQY

d_gene: NA
j_gene: TRBJ1-1
len: 11
v_gene: TRBV5-1
CDR3aa: ASSLAGVSEAF

d_gene: NA
j_gene: TRBJ2-5
len: 14
v_gene: TRBV19
CDR3aa: ASSIADRGPAGTQY

d_gene: NA
j_gene: TRBJ2-5
len: 14
v_gene: TRBV28
CDR3aa: ASSFNAGARGETQY

d_gene: NA
j_gene: TRBJ1-3
len: 16
v_gene: TRBV3-1
CDR3aa: ASSPGSAGVFSGNTIY

d_gene: NA
j_gene: TRBJ2-6
len: 13
v_gene: TRBV7-2
CDR3aa: ASSTRLPGANVLT

d_gene: TRBD2
j_gene: TRBJ2-7
len: 11
v_gene: TRBV10-3
CDR3aa: AISDPGLVEQY

d_gene: TRBD2
j_gene: TRBJ2-1
len: 16
v_gene: TRBV4-1
CDR3aa: ASSQEVLKRGGEDEQF

d_gene: NA
j_gene: TRBJ1-3
len: 10
v_gene: TRBV29-1
CDR3aa: SVQTSGNTIY

d_gene: NA
j_gene: TRBJ2-3
len: 9
v_gene: TRBV3-1
CDR3aa: ASSQGDTQY

d_gene: TRBD2
j_gene: TRBJ2-3
len: 11
v_gene: TRBV20-1
CDR3aa: SVRGWITDTQY

d_gene: NA
j_gene: TRBJ1-2
len: 10
v_gene: TRBV30
CDR3aa: AWRGQGYGYT

d_gene: TRBD2
j_gene: TRBJ2-3
len: 12
v_gene: TRBV9
CDR3aa: ASKPPGGADTQY

d_gene: NA
j_gene: TRBJ1-1
len: 11
v_gene: TRBV2
CDR3aa: ASSEWEGTGAF

d_gene: NA
j_gene: TRBJ2-1
len: 13
v_gene: TRBV6-4
CDR3aa: ASRAVASVYNEQF

d_gene: NA
j_gene: TRBJ2-7
len: 12
v_gene: TRBV28
CDR3aa: ASSSALAIDEQY

d_gene: TRBD2
j_gene: TRBJ2-1
len: 13
v_gene: TRBV5-6
CDR3aa: ASSLDRGGYNEQF

d_gene: TRBD2
j_gene: TRBJ2-7
len: 14
v_gene: TRBV7-9
CDR3aa: ASSPRRRLAGVKQY

d_gene: NA
j_gene: TRBJ2-1
len: 12
v_gene: TRBV7-9
CDR3aa: ASSLTREYNEQF

d_gene: TRBD2
j_gene: TRBJ2-7
len: 12
v_gene: TRBV5-1
CDR3aa: ASSLGTSDNEQY

d_gene: NA
j_gene: TRBJ2-7
len: 11
v_gene: TRBV29-1
CDR3aa: SVEERGSYEQY

d_gene: TRBD2
j_gene: TRBJ2-2
len: 14
v_gene: TRBV5-6
CDR3aa: ASSLGSGTNTGELF

d_gene: NA
j_gene: TRBJ2-7
len: 11
v_gene: TRBV29-1
CDR3aa: SVGSGRTYEQY

d_gene: NA
j_gene: TRBJ2-7
len: 13
v_gene: TRBV27
CDR3aa: ASSFGRGGSYEQY

d_gene: NA
j_gene: TRBJ1-4
len: 14
v_gene: TRBV12-3/TRBV12-4
CDR3aa: ASSLLGAPTNEKLF

d_gene: NA
j_gene: TRBJ2-7
len: 11
v_gene: TRBV7-6
CDR3aa: ASSFPGIYEQY

d_gene: TRBD2
j_gene: TRBJ2-1
len: 13
v_gene: TRBV7-6
CDR3aa: ASSFSGTSYSEQF

d_gene: NA
j_gene: TRBJ2-1
len: 15
v_gene: TRBV3-1
CDR3aa: ASSQIRGLATGNEQF

d_gene: TRBD1
j_gene: TRBJ2-7
len: 12
v_gene: TRBV12-3/TRBV12-4
CDR3aa: ASRRTGPLGEQY

d_gene: TRBD1
j_gene: TRBJ2-7
len: 12
v_gene: TRBV5-3
CDR3aa: ASGRTGRSYEQY

d_gene: NA
j_gene: TRBJ2-1
len: 14
v_gene: TRBV6-5
CDR3aa: ASSYRGPSSYNEQF

d_gene: NA
j_gene: TRBJ1-3
len: 13
v_gene: TRBV19
CDR3aa: ASSIVARSGNTIY

d_gene: TRBD1
j_gene: TRBJ1-6
len: 14
v_gene: TRBV10-1
CDR3aa: ASSDSTTGFGSPLH

d_gene: TRBD2
j_gene: TRBJ2-3
len: 14
v_gene: TRBV27
CDR3aa: ASSPIGLGDADTQY

d_gene: NA
j_gene: TRBJ2-7
len: 14
v_gene: TRBV7-9
CDR3aa: ASSLYVGRGGYEQY

d_gene: NA
j_gene: TRBJ1-1
len: 12
v_gene: TRBV20-1
CDR3aa: SASDRLGGTEAF

d_gene: NA
j_gene: TRBJ2-6
len: 13
v_gene: TRBV13
CDR3aa: ASSSTGSGANVLT

d_gene: TRBD1
j_gene: TRBJ2-7
len: 12
v_gene: TRBV24-1
CDR3aa: ATSDRTGSYEQY

d_gene: NA
j_gene: TRBJ1-1
len: 12
v_gene: TRBV5-1
CDR3aa: ASSLALLDTEAF

d_gene: TRBD2
j_gene: TRBJ2-7
len: 13
v_gene: TRBV3-1
CDR3aa: ASSQAGGPVYEQY

d_gene: NA
j_gene: TRBJ1-2
len: 11
v_gene: TRBV2
CDR3aa: ASNQEDDYGYT

d_gene: TRBD1
j_gene: TRBJ1-1
len: 13
v_gene: TRBV12-3/TRBV12-4
CDR3aa: ASTRVRTGTAEAF

d_gene: NA
j_gene: TRBJ2-3
len: 10
v_gene: TRBV6-1
CDR3aa: ASSERAYTQY

d_gene: NA
j_gene: TRBJ1-5
len: 13
v_gene: TRBV20-1
CDR3aa: SAQGQTGSDQPQH

d_gene: NA
j_gene: TRBJ2-7
len: 12
v_gene: TRBV6-5
CDR3aa: ASSYSRGPYEQY

d_gene: NA
j_gene: TRBJ2-1
len: 11
v_gene: TRBV4-1
CDR3aa: ASSQEPFYEQF

d_gene: TRBD1
j_gene: TRBJ1-5
len: 16
v_gene: TRBV28
CDR3aa: ASSPWTGLGASNQPQH

d_gene: NA
j_gene: TRBJ2-7
len: 14
v_gene: TRBV6-2/TRBV6-3
CDR3aa: ASSYGDATMYYEQY

d_gene: NA
j_gene: TRBJ1-2
len: 11
v_gene: TRBV29-1
CDR3aa: SVDGALDGGYT

d_gene: NA
j_gene: TRBJ1-1
len: 16
v_gene: TRBV20-1
CDR3aa: SARDRSVKVLLDTEAF

d_gene: NA
j_gene: TRBJ1-1
len: 9
v_gene: TRBV29-1
CDR3aa: SVVMNTEAF

d_gene: NA
j_gene: TRBJ2-7
len: 11
v_gene: TRBV7-2
CDR3aa: ASSPPMTHEQY

d_gene: TRBD2
j_gene: TRBJ2-7
len: 11
v_gene: TRBV25-1
CDR3aa: ATGLAGDYEQY

d_gene: NA
j_gene: TRBJ1-1
len: 12
v_gene: TRBV27
CDR3aa: ASSQSGERTEAF

d_gene: NA
j_gene: TRBJ2-2
len: 11
v_gene: TRBV7-3
CDR3aa: ASSQTAGSELF

d_gene: NA
j_gene: TRBJ1-3
len: 12
v_gene: TRBV9
CDR3aa: ASSVGFAGNTIY

d_gene: NA
j_gene: TRBJ2-7
len: 13
v_gene: TRBV6-2/TRBV6-3
CDR3aa: ASSYSPGERDEQY

d_gene: NA
j_gene: TRBJ2-1
len: 14
v_gene: TRBV7-2
CDR3aa: ASSVRTFEAPREQF

d_gene: TRBD2
j_gene: TRBJ2-7
len: 13
v_gene: TRBV20-1
CDR3aa: SPHRPGGSAHEQY

d_gene: TRBD1
j_gene: TRBJ2-5
len: 11
v_gene: TRBV20-1
CDR3aa: SARGQGQETQY